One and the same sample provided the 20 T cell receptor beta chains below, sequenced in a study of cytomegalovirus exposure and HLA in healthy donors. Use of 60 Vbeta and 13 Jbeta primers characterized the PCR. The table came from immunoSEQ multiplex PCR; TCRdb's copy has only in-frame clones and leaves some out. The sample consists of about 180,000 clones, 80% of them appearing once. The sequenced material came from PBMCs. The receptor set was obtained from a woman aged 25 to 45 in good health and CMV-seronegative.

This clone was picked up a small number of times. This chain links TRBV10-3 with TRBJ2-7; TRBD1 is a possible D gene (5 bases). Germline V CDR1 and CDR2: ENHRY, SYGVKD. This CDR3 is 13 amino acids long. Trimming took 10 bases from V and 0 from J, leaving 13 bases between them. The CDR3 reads CATFTGISYEQYF. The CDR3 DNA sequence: TGTGCCACCTTCACAGGAATCTCCTACGAGCAGTACTTC.

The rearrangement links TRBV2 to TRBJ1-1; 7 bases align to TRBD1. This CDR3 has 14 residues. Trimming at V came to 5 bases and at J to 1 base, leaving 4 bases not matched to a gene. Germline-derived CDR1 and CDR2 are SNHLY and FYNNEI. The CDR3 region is CASSFRTGNTEAFF. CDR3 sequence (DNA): TGTGCCAGCAGTTTTCGGACAGGGAACACTGAAGCTTTCTTT.

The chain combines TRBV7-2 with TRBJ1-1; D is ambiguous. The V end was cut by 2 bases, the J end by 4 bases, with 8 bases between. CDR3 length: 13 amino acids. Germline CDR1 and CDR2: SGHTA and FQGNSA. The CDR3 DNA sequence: TGTGCCAGCAGCTTATCGGTTGGCACTGAAGCTTTCTTT. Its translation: CASSLSVGTEAFF. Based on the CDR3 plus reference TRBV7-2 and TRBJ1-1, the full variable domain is GAGVSQSPSNKVTEKGKDVELRCDPISGHTALYWYRQSLGQGLEFLIYFQGNSAPDKSGLPSDRFSAERTGGSVSTLTIQRTQQEDSAVYLCASSLSVGTEAFFGQGTRLTVV.

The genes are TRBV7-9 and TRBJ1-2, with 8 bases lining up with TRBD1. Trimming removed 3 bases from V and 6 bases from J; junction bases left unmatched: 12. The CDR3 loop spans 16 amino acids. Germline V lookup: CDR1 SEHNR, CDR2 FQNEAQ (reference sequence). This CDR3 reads CASSFPQRTGLDGYTF. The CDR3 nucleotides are TGTGCCAGCAGCTTTCCCCAAAGGACAGGGCTAGATGGCTACACCTTC.

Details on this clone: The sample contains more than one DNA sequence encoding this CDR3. CDR3 DNA: TGTGCCAGCAGTTACTCGGGACAGGGGCTTACTGAAGCTTTCTTT. Translating gives CASSYSGQGLTEAFF. This chain uses TRBV6-5 with TRBJ1-1; 10 nucleotides line up with TRBD1. Germline V gene lookup returns CDR1 MNHEY and CDR2 SVGAGI. The length of the CDR3 is 15 residues. With 0 bases clipped from V and 5 bases from J, the junction kept 3 bases outside the gene matches.

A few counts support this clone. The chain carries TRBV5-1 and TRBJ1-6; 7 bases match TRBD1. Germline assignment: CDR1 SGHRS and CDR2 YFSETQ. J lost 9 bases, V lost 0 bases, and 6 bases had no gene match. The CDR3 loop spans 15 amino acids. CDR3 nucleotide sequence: TGCGCCAGCAGCTTGGAGGGGGCTGGTCGTTCACCCCTCCACTTT. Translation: CASSLEGAGRSPLHF.

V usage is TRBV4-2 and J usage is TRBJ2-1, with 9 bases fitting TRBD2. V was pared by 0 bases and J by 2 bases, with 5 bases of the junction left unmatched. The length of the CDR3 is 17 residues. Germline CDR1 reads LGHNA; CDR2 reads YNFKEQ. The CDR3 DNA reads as TGTGCCAGCAGCCAAGATGGGCGGGGGGGCGCCTACAATGAGCAGTTCTTC. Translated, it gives CASSQDGRGGAYNEQFF.

In DNA, the CDR3 is TGTGCCAGCTCACCATCGACGGGGTTGGGGAATGAGCAGTTCTTC. It codes for CASSPSTGLGNEQFF. This chain uses TRBV18 with TRBJ2-1, with a weak D call TRBD2 (5 bases). The CDR3 spans 15 residues. V lost 2 bases and J 7 bases, leaving 15 bases between the germline ends. In germline, CDR1 is KGHSH, CDR2 LQKENI.

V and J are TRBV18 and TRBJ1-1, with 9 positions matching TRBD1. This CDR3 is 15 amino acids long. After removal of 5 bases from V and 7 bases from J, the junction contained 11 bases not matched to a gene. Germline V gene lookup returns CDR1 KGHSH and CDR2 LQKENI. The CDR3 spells CASSSPRQGDIEAFF. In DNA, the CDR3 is TGTGCCAGCTCATCCCCCCGACAGGGGGACATTGAAGCTTTCTTT.

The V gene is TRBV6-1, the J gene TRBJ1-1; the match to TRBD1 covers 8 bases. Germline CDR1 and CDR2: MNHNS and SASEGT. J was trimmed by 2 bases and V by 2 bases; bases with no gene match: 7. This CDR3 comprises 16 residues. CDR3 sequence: CASSERGDRINTEAFF. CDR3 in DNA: TGTGCCAGCAGTGAAAGGGGGGACAGGATAAACACTGAAGCTTTCTTT.

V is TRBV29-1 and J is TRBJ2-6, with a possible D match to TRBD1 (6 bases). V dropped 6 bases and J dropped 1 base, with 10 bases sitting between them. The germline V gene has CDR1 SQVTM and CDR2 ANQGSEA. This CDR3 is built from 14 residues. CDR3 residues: CSVVQGSGANVLTF. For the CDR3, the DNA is TGCAGCGTCGTACAGGGATCTGGGGCCAACGTCCTGACTTTC.

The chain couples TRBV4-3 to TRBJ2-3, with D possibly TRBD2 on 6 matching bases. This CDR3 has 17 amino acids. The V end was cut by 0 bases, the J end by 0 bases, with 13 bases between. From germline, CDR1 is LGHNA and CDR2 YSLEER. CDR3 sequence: CASSQDTSGRSTDTQYF. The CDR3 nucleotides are TGCGCCAGCAGCCAAGATACCAGCGGGCGTAGCACAGATACGCAGTATTTT.

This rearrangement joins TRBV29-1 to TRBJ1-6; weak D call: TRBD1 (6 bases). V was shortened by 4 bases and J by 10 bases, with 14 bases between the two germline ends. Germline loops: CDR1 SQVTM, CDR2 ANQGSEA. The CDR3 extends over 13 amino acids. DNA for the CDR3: TGCAGCGTTGTTCGATACAGGGAATCACCCCTCCACTTT. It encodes CSVVRYRESPLHF.

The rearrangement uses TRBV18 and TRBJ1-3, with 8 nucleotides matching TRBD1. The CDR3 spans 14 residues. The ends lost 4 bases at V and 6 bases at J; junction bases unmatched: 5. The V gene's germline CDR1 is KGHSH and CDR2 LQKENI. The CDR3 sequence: CASSRTGIPNTIYF. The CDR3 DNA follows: TGTGCCAGCTCACGGACAGGGATACCAAACACCATATATTTT.

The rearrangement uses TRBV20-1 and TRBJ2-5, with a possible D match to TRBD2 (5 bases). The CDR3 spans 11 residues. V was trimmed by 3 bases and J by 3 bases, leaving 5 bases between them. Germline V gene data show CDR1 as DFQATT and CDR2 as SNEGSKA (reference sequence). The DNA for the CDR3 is TGCAGTGCTAGCGGGGAAGAGACCCAGTACTTC. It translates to CSASGEETQYF.

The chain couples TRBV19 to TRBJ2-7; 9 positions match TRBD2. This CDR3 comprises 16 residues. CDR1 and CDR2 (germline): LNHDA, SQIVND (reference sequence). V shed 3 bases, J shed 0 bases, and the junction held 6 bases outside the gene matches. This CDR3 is CASSIDSGGSSYEQYF. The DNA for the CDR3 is TGTGCCAGTAGTATCGATAGCGGGGGAAGCTCCTACGAGCAGTACTTC.

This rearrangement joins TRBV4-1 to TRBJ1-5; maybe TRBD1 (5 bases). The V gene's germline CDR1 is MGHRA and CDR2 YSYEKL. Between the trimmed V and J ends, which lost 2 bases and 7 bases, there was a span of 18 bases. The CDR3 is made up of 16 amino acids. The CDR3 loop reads CASSQMGDSLGQPQHF. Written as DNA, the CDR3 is TGCGCCAGCAGCCAAATGGGCGACAGTCTCGGACAGCCCCAGCATTTT.

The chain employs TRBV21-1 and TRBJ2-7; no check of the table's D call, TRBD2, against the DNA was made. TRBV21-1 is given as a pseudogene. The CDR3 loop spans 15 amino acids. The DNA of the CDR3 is TGTGCCAGCAGCACCCTCGACTCGAGCTCCTACGAGCAGTACTTC. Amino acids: CASSTLDSSSYEQYF.

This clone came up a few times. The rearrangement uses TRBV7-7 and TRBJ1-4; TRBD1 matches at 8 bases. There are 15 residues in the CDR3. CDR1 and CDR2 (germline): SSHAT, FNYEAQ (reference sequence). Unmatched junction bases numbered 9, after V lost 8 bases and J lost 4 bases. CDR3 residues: CASAAGQAYNEKLFF. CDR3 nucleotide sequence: TGTGCCAGCGCGGCGGGACAGGCGTATAATGAAAAACTGTTTTTT.

The CDR3 is CASSFARASGVSYEQYF. CDR3 nucleotides: TGTGCCAGCAGCTTCGCCCGGGCTAGCGGGGTCTCCTACGAGCAGTACTTC. This chain uses TRBV11-2 with TRBJ2-7; 9 positions match TRBD2. This CDR3 spans 17 amino acids. Germline loops: CDR1 SGHAT, CDR2 FQNNGV. The V gene end was trimmed by 3 bases and the J gene end by 0 bases; junction bases not matched to a gene: 9.